Below, 2 T cell receptor beta chains from the same sample are listed, as sequenced in a study of OX40 agonist ivuxolimab in advanced cancers. The protocol was immunoSEQ multiplex PCR, while the TCRdb copy is restricted to in-frame clones and leaves out a portion. The sample consists of some 80,000 clones, about 84% of them appearing once. The specimen was CD4+ or CD8+ T cells sorted from blood, collected in a trial of the OX40 agonist ivuxolimab. The receptors shown here come from an adult with an advanced solid tumor such as melanoma, head and neck, liver or kidney cancer.

The rearrangement uses TRBV9 and TRBJ1-6; 8 bases align to TRBD1. Germline V gene sequence: CDR1 SGDLS, CDR2 YYNGEE. V dropped 4 bases and J dropped 6; count of bases not matched to a gene: 12. This CDR3 is built from 17 residues. DNA for the CDR3: TGTGCCAGCAGCCCCCGGACAGGGCTACATTCTAATTCACCCCTCCACTTT. Residues: CASSPRTGLHSNSPLHF.

The genes are TRBV4-1 and TRBJ2-1; the D is unclear. Germline loops: CDR1 MGHRA, CDR2 YSYEKL. Trimming took 2 bases from V and 7 from J, leaving 3 bases between them. There are 11 residues in the CDR3. CDR3 coding DNA: TGCGCCAGCAGCCAAAGGAATGAGCAGTTCTTC. Protein product: CASSQRNEQFF.